This TCR beta chain was sequenced for a study of T cell responses to AZD1222 COVID-19 vaccine (dated by TCRdb to the early 2020s). The study in broad terms: AZD1222 recipients whose second dose came at about 4 weeks and those whose second dose came at about 12 weeks were combined into one group, since spike-specific TCR depth and breadth did not differ between the two schedules. A total of 230 to 250 trial participants underwent TCR sequencing, of whom about 210 received two doses of AZD1222 and some 25 received two doses of the MenACWY control vaccine. Trial participants were enrolled by age into subgroups of 18-55, 56-69 and 70-plus years, and approximately 150, 30 and 60 TCR-sequenced participants, respectively, were included in these subgroups.

The time point label on this specimen signifies: baseline before first vaccination. The vaccinee samples were drawn from two UK trials, COV001 and COV002, one of which was a single-blind randomized controlled phase 2/3 trial testing AZD1222 (ChAdOx1 nCoV-19) in healthy adults. For TCRbeta chain sequencing, PBMC samples from trial participants were taken at day 0 and at day 28 after the second dose. The CDR3 regions of human TCRbeta chains were analyzed by immunosequencing. The published analysis was carried out like this. TCRs in the repertoires were compared against a reference library of SARS-CoV-2-specific TCRs that had been generated with the MIRA antigen-specificity platform. Breadth was defined as the fraction of unique TCRs that were SARS-CoV-2-associated. Depth was defined as the fraction of total T cells that were SARS-CoV-2-associated. Each spike-specific TCR was assigned to its reactive spike region and to a CD4 or CD8 class using the MIRA data. Log10-transformed breadth and depth values were compared by one-way ANOVA with Sidak's multiple comparisons tests. In TCRdb, the immuneACCESS table is reduced to in-frame sequences with V and J assigned. These tables do not hold every clone; where another copy was compared, an unresolved V gene accounts for under half, and the others remain unexplained. V and J calls and clone size follow that table, whereas D and trimming were derived from the DNA. The sample table holds 100,000 to 150,000 clones, of which approximately 90% were seen once. Less than 8.5% of the sample goes to the ten largest clones.

Notes on this clone: No cognate antigen has been identified for it. No quality values exist for individual bases; no much larger clone is one base distant.

Study-level results and caveats: Reportedly, almost half of the unique spike-specific TCRs recognized epitopes lying outside the regions that are mutated in the B.1.351 and B.1.1.7 variants. Most participants were white British and females outnumbered males, and the authors suggested that clonal diversity may have been underestimated. The vaccine-associated CD4 TCRs covered the entire spike protein, and the dominant responses fell in regions 160-218 and 743-854. After two AZD1222 doses, spike-specific TCR breadth and depth were significantly higher than at day 0 and than in MenACWY recipients. The 56-69-year group was small, and its depth increase did not reach significance, likely because of low power. Conclusions about previously exposed vaccinees are limited, since just a handful of AZD1222 recipients were seropositive for SARS-CoV-2 at baseline. No day 14 peak-response samples were available, so repertoires were characterized only after the peak T cell response.

The cysteine opens and the phenylalanine closes a CDR3 of 10 amino acids. Only the CDR3 DNA stays, 30 bases, in frame from base 1. V is pared back by 5 bases and J by 2 bases, with 0 bases lying between the germline termini. CDR1 and CDR2 were assigned from the germline V gene (reference sequence) as SEHNR and FQNEAQ. The TCR comes from an adult in good health. Specimen: peripheral blood, collected on day 0 of AZD1222 vaccination. The chain was built from TRBV7-9 and TRBJ2-5, with no reliable assignment of the D segment. The encoded CDR3 is CASSQETQYF. The DNA sequence is as follows: TGTGCCAGCAGCCAAGAGACCCAGTACTTC.